These T cell receptor beta chains were read from a single sample in a study of human versus mouse CDR3 diversity and MHC coevolution. Libraries were prepared by immunoSEQ multiplex PCR; TCRdb keeps only in-frame clonotypes and omits some of them. The sample has tens of thousands of clones, roughly 93% seen once. The sample taken for sequencing was naive CD4+ T cells from blood. Receptors were obtained from a person aged 30 to 70 in good health. CDR3s include the opening cysteine and the closing phenylalanine or tryptophan. The D gene is left open where the match is weak. Size tells how often a clone was seen (once, few, many) or the class of an expanded clone, and some rows leave it out.

J gene,clone size,CDR3 length,D gene,V gene,CDR3 protein,CDR3 DNA
TRBJ2-7,NA,12,NA,TRBV2,CASSGGWYEQYF,TGTGCCAGCAGCGGGGGTTGGTACGAGCAGTACTTC
TRBJ2-7,NA,15,NA,TRBV15,CATSRDLASNYEQYF,TGTGCCACCAGCAGAGATCTTGCTTCTAACTACGAGCAGTACTTC
TRBJ1-6,NA,15,TRBD1,TRBV27,CASSRGQGRNSPLHF,TGTGCCAGCAGCCGTGGACAGGGCAGGAATTCACCCCTCCACTTT
TRBJ2-3,NA,20,TRBD2,TRBV9,CASSAPTRTSGGLSTDTQYF,TGTGCCAGCAGCGCACCCACTAGGACTAGCGGGGGACTTAGCACAGATACGCAGTATTTT
TRBJ2-1,once,14,NA,TRBV18,CASSPPQPLDEQFF,TGTGCCAGCTCACCACCTCAACCGCTAGACGAGCAGTTCTTC
TRBJ2-1,NA,15,NA,TRBV11-3,CASSYSGTSYNEQFF,TGTGCCAGCAGCTATAGCGGAACCTCCTACAATGAGCAGTTCTTC
TRBJ1-2,NA,12,NA,TRBV18,CASSPDRVGYTF,TGTGCCAGCTCACCTGATCGGGTCGGCTACACCTTC
TRBJ1-6,NA,14,NA,TRBV5-6,CASSLWGERSPLHF,TGTGCCAGCAGCTTGTGGGGGGAAAGATCACCCCTCCACTTT
TRBJ1-3,NA,16,TRBD1,TRBV5-4,CASSLGQGRSGNTIYF,TGTGCCAGCAGCCTGGGACAGGGACGCTCTGGAAACACCATATATTTT
TRBJ2-7,NA,15,TRBD2,TRBV5-6,CASSSTSGTSYEQYF,TGTGCCAGCAGTTCGACTAGCGGGACCTCCTACGAGCAGTACTTC
TRBJ2-1,NA,15,NA,TRBV9,CASSSTGTGYNEQFF,TGTGCCAGCAGCTCGACCGGGACTGGGTACAATGAGCAGTTCTTC
TRBJ1-4,NA,11,NA,TRBV29-1,CSAYRSEKLFF,TGCAGCGCCTACCGTAGTGAAAAACTGTTTTTT
TRBJ2-5,NA,14,NA,TRBV2,CASSGQGARGEQYF,TGTGCCAGCAGTGGGCAGGGCGCCAGGGGGGAGCAGTACTTC
TRBJ2-7,NA,12,NA,TRBV7-2,CASSDSSYEQYF,TGTGCCAGCAGCGACAGCTCCTACGAGCAGTACTTC
TRBJ2-7,NA,15,NA,TRBV28,CASSPPTGSPYEQYF,TGTGCCAGCAGTCCTCCGACAGGCTCCCCCTACGAGCAGTACTTC
TRBJ1-2,NA,14,NA,TRBV2,CASKSGGINYGYTF,TGTGCCAGCAAAAGTGGAGGGATTAACTATGGCTACACCTTC
TRBJ2-7,once,14,TRBD1,TRBV11-2,CASTKQGTTHEQYF,TGTGCCAGCACCAAACAGGGGACCACCCACGAGCAGTACTTC
TRBJ2-1,NA,13,NA,TRBV7-9,CASSPFGGNEQFF,TGTGCCAGCAGCCCGTTTGGGGGGAATGAGCAGTTCTTC
TRBJ2-5,NA,18,TRBD2,TRBV7-2,CASSLAVGLAGGGETQYF,TGTGCCAGCAGCTTAGCGGTGGGACTAGCGGGGGGAGGTGAGACCCAGTACTTC
TRBJ1-4,NA,18,TRBD1,TRBV5-1,CASSLVSTGKWTNEKLFF,TGCGCCAGCAGCTTGGTCTCGACAGGGAAGTGGACTAATGAAAAACTGTTTTTT
TRBJ2-7,NA,13,NA,TRBV14,CASSQVLYYEQYF,TGTGCCAGCAGCCAAGTACTGTACTACGAGCAGTACTTC
TRBJ2-7,NA,16,TRBD1,TRBV4-2,CASSQDSGQGYDEQYF,TGTGCCAGCAGCCAAGATTCGGGACAGGGGTACGACGAGCAGTACTTC
TRBJ2-1,NA,16,TRBD2,TRBV6-6,CASSLAGVVSYNEQFF,TGTGCCAGCAGTTTAGCGGGAGTCGTTTCCTACAATGAGCAGTTCTTC
TRBJ2-7,NA,14,NA,TRBV6-5,CASSPNDRTYEQYF,TGTGCCAGCAGTCCCAACGACAGGACCTACGAGCAGTACTTC